These 30 T cell receptor beta chains were sequenced from one sample in a study of PD-1 blockade in mismatch repair-deficient tumors. Sequencing used immunoSEQ multiplex PCR; TCRdb keeps in-frame clones, though not all of them. The table includes tens of thousands of clones, roughly 81% detected once. Specimen: peripheral blood, collected about 81 weeks after starting pembrolizumab. The source is an adult with mismatch repair-deficient cancer.

This rearrangement joins TRBV18 to TRBJ2-5; D is undetermined. The germline V gene encodes CDR1 KGHSH and CDR2 LQKENI. The V end was cut by 2 bases, the J end by 4 bases, with 8 bases between. The CDR3 loop spans 13 amino acids. The DNA of the CDR3 is TGTGCCAGCTCACCAGGAGCAGTAGAGACCCAGTACTTC. Protein product: CASSPGAVETQYF.

This chain links TRBV5-5 with TRBJ1-5; D is unclear. V was trimmed by 0 bases and J by 2 bases, leaving 6 bases between them. Germline V lookup: CDR1 SGHKS, CDR2 YYEKEE (reference sequence). This CDR3 spans 14 amino acids. CDR3 region: CASSLEVGNQPQHF. CDR3 in DNA: TGTGCCAGCAGCTTGGAGGTCGGCAATCAGCCCCAGCATTTT.

J is TRBJ2-3 and V is TRBV29-1; D unclear. Looked up from germline, CDR1 is SQVTM and CDR2 is ANQGSEA. Trimming took 8 bases from V and 6 from J, leaving 15 bases between them. The CDR3 totals 12 residues. The CDR3 spells CSFGLMRDTQYF. In nucleotides, the CDR3 is TGCAGCTTCGGCCTAATGAGGGATACGCAGTATTTT.

Notes on this clone: The junction and the germline gene differ at one end; a read error may be behind it. V usage is TRBV10-1 and J usage is TRBJ2-3, with D perhaps TRBD2 (5 bases). CDR1 is WNHNN, CDR2 SYGVQD, per germline (reference sequence). The CDR3 has 16 residues. The CDR3 loop reads CASSENHGIPADTQYF. The CDR3 DNA is TGCGCCAGTAGTGAGAATCACGGGATTCCGGCAGATACGCAGTATTTT.

This chain connects TRBV18 to TRBJ1-1; D might be TRBD1 (5 bases). The V end was cut by 3 bases, the J end by 7 bases, with 12 bases between. The CDR3 covers 13 residues. The germline V gene has CDR1 KGHSH and CDR2 LQKENI. The DNA of the CDR3 is TGTGCCAGCTCACCCGGCAGGGCCGATGAAGCTTTCTTT. This encodes CASSPGRADEAFF.

The chain couples TRBV7-8 to TRBJ1-1; no reliable D call. V was cut by 1 base and J by 0 bases, with 18 bases left in between. The germline V gene encodes CDR1 SGHVS and CDR2 FQNEAQ. The length of the CDR3 is 18 residues. The CDR3: CASSLGRVGSSMNTEAFF. DNA for the CDR3: TGTGCCAGCAGCTTAGGCCGCGTGGGCAGTTCTATGAACACTGAAGCTTTCTTT.

This clone was counted once. The chain links TRBV19 to TRBJ2-7, with D unclear. Trimming took off 0 bases at V and 0 bases at J, with 6 bases between the two ends. In germline, CDR1 is LNHDA, CDR2 SQIVND (reference sequence). The CDR3 totals 14 residues. The CDR3 reads CASSIDPPSYEQYF. Here the CDR3 DNA reads TGTGCCAGTAGTATAGATCCCCCCTCCTACGAGCAGTACTTC.

The CDR3 DNA is TGTGCCAGCAGCCCGTCGGGGGGGACTACTCGCAATGAGCAGTTCTTC. Its translation is CASSPSGGTTRNEQFF. The chain uses TRBV7-9 and TRBJ2-1, with 8 bases identical to TRBD2. The germline CDR1 and CDR2 sequences are SEHNR and FQNEAQ (reference sequence). V trimming: 5 bases; J trimming: 6 bases; junction bases outside the gene matches: 12. CDR3 length: 16 amino acids.

V gene TRBV7-3 combines with J gene TRBJ2-1, with 7 bases lining up with TRBD1. The CDR3 is 15 amino acids. The V gene end was trimmed by 3 bases and the J gene end by 5 bases; junction bases not matched to a gene: 7. Germline V gene lookup returns CDR1 SGHTA and CDR2 FQGTGA. This CDR3 reads CASSLWQGVNNEQFF. CDR3 bases: TGTGCCAGCAGCTTGTGGCAGGGGGTCAACAATGAGCAGTTCTTC.

The rearrangement uses TRBV27 and TRBJ2-7; TRBD2 agrees at 8 bases. J was trimmed by 3 bases and V by 4 bases; bases with no gene match: 5. CDR3 length: 14 residues. Germline values: CDR1 MNHEY, CDR2 SMNVEV (reference sequence). The CDR3 region has the DNA TGTGCCAGCAGTTACGGGGGGGGCGGCTACGAGCAGTACTTC. It codes for CASSYGGGGYEQYF.

The chain recombines TRBV11-2 with TRBJ1-5; perhaps TRBD1 as D (5 bases). Trimming stripped 0 bases from V and 7 bases from J, with 7 bases between. This CDR3 is built from 13 residues. Looked up from germline, CDR1 is SGHAT and CDR2 is FQNNGV. CDR3 amino acids: CASSLERDQPQHF. The CDR3 bases are TGTGCCAGCAGCTTAGAGAGGGACCAGCCCCAGCATTTT.

The gene calls are TRBV7-2 and TRBJ2-1, with 10 nucleotides matching TRBD2. The V gene's germline CDR1 is SGHTA and CDR2 FQGNSA. With V trimmed by 4 bases and J by 2 bases, 5 bases remained unmatched. The CDR3 sequence is 16 residues long. CDR3 DNA: TGTGCCAGCAGCTCCCGGACTAGCGGCGCCTACAATGAGCAGTTCTTC. It codes for CASSSRTSGAYNEQFF.

This clone was detected only once. This chain links TRBV7-8 with TRBJ1-1, with TRBD1 identical over 7 bases. The V segment lost 6 bases and the J segment 1 base; nucleotides outside the gene matches: 5. Germline V lookup: CDR1 SGHVS, CDR2 FQNEAQ. CDR3 length: 14 amino acids. CDR3: CASRRDSKNTEAFF. The CDR3 DNA follows: TGTGCCAGCAGAAGGGACAGTAAGAACACTGAAGCTTTCTTT.

The chain carries TRBV5-4 and TRBJ1-1, with D unresolved. Trimming took off 6 bases at V and 0 bases at J, with 12 bases between the two ends. Per germline, CDR1 SGHNT and CDR2 YYREEE (reference sequence). The CDR3 has 14 amino acids. The DNA of the CDR3 is TGTGCCAGCAATCCCGGACCGGTGAACACTGAAGCTTTCTTT. Its protein is CASNPGPVNTEAFF.

The rearrangement links TRBV28 to TRBJ1-4; D is unresolved. Per the germline V gene, CDR1 is MDHEN and CDR2 is SYDVKM. Trimming shortened V by 5 bases and J by 8 bases, and 21 bases separated the two germline ends. The CDR3 is made up of 16 amino acids. The CDR3 loop is CASSGTGRARGEKLFF. CDR3 coding DNA: TGTGCCAGCAGTGGAACGGGGAGGGCGCGAGGGGAAAAACTGTTTTTT.

The chain recombines TRBV11-3 with TRBJ2-7; maybe TRBD2 (7 bases). V lost 2 bases, J lost 1 base, and 15 bases lay in between. The CDR3 consists of 16 residues. Per germline, CDR1 SGHNT and CDR2 YENEEA. For the CDR3, the DNA is TGTGCCAGCAGCTTAAAAAGGGGGGGAGGGTCCTACGAGCAGTACTTC. Translation gives CASSLKRGGGSYEQYF.

This chain joins TRBV4-1 and TRBJ1-1; D gene unclear. Trimming removed 0 bases at V and 4 bases at J, with 12 bases between. The CDR3 is 15 residues long. From germline, CDR1 is MGHRA and CDR2 YSYEKL. The CDR3 reads CASSQDRTVGTEAFF. The CDR3 coding sequence is TGCGCCAGCAGCCAAGATCGGACGGTAGGCACTGAAGCTTTCTTT.

The chain links TRBV6-6 to TRBJ2-2, with D possibly being TRBD1 or TRBD2 (6 bases each). Trimming removed 6 bases at V and 1 base at J, with 15 bases between. The CDR3 consists of 16 residues. The germline V gene has CDR1 MNHNY and CDR2 SVGAGI (reference sequence). CDR3 sequence: CASSPRGAGNTGELFF. In DNA form, the CDR3 reads TGTGCCAGCAGCCCCAGGGGAGCGGGGAACACCGGGGAGCTGTTTTTT.

The genes are TRBV27 and TRBJ1-2; D gene unclear. The CDR3 totals 14 residues. Germline V lookup: CDR1 MNHEY, CDR2 SMNVEV (reference sequence). V lost 2 bases, J lost 7 bases, and 14 bases lay in between. The CDR3 nucleotides read TGTGCCAGCAGTTTAACGATAACCGCCCTTGGCTACACCTTC. Translation gives CASSLTITALGYTF.

This chain connects TRBV7-2 to TRBJ2-1; TRBD2 aligns across 11 bases. Germline lookup yields CDR1 SGHTA and CDR2 FQGNSA. The CDR3 runs 16 residues. J gave up 1 base and V 2 bases, and 1 base lay outside the gene matches. The CDR3 DNA reads as TGTGCCAGCAGCTTAACTAGCGGGGGTTCCTACAATGAGCAGTTCTTC. It codes for CASSLTSGGSYNEQFF.

The V call is TRBV7-6, the J call TRBJ2-1; 7 nucleotides align to TRBD2. V dropped 1 base and J dropped 4; count of bases not matched to a gene: 7. CDR1 is SGHVS and CDR2 is FNYEAQ in the germline V gene. The CDR3 is 16 residues long. DNA of the CDR3: TGTGCCAGCAGCTTAGGGGGGGGGACGTCATACAATGAGCAGTTCTTC. Encoded protein: CASSLGGGTSYNEQFF.

The rearrangement joins TRBV6-1 to TRBJ1-5; maybe TRBD1 (5 bases). The CDR3 is 13 amino acids. The germline gives CDR1 MNHNS, CDR2 SASEGT. V lost 8 bases and J 5 bases, leaving 13 bases between the germline ends. The CDR3 nucleotides read TGTGCCAGCGAGAAGGGACGCGATCAGCCCCAGCATTTT. It codes for CASEKGRDQPQHF.

This chain links TRBV4-1 with TRBJ2-7; TRBD2 is a possible D gene (6 bases). Germline CDR1 is MGHRA and CDR2 is YSYEKL. CDR3 size: 15 residues. V lost 1 base, J lost 4 bases, and 14 bases lay in between. CDR3 bases: TGCGCCAGCAGCCAAGCGTCGACCGCGGGGTACGAGCAGTACTTC. This translates into CASSQASTAGYEQYF.

The chain joins TRBV30 to TRBJ1-5; D remains unclear. Germline assignment: CDR1 GTSNPN and CDR2 SVGIG (reference sequence). The CDR3 is 16 residues long. The germline V and J ends were trimmed by 1 base and 0 bases, with 13 bases remaining between them. CDR3 nucleotides: TGTGCCTGGAGTGACGTGACTGAATATAGCAATCAGCCCCAGCATTTT. This sequence encodes CAWSDVTEYSNQPQHF.

This clone was seen just once. The chain uses TRBV7-9 and TRBJ2-7, with D perhaps matching TRBD1 (6 bases). V was clipped by 4 bases and J by 6 bases, with 13 bases between them. This CDR3 contains 13 residues. Germline loops: CDR1 SEHNR, CDR2 FQNEAQ (reference sequence). The CDR3 region is CASSSTGSGEQYF. The CDR3 DNA reads as TGTGCCAGCAGCTCAACAGGGAGTGGCGAGCAGTACTTC.

The V gene is TRBV7-6, the J gene TRBJ1-1, with D perhaps matching TRBD1 (6 bases). Germline CDR1 SGHVS, CDR2 FNYEAQ. The CDR3 spans 15 residues. V was shortened by 2 bases and J by 5 bases, with 15 bases between the two germline ends. The CDR3 loop reads CASSLLPRGGTEAFF. CDR3 nucleotide sequence: TGTGCCAGCAGCTTACTTCCCAGGGGCGGAACTGAAGCTTTCTTT.

The chain uses TRBV2 and TRBJ2-3; 8 bases agree with TRBD1. Germline V gives CDR1 SNHLY, CDR2 FYNNEI. This CDR3 contains 12 residues. Unmatched junction bases numbered 1, after V lost 6 bases and J lost 5 bases. The CDR3: CASRQGGDTQYF. DNA of the CDR3: TGTGCCAGCAGACAGGGGGGAGATACGCAGTATTTT.

The J gene is TRBJ2-7, the V gene TRBV27; 7 bases are shared with TRBD2. The length of the CDR3 is 15 residues. The V segment lost 3 bases and the J segment 2 bases; nucleotides outside the gene matches: 7. CDR1 is MNHEY, CDR2 SMNVEV, per germline (reference sequence). The chain's CDR3 is CASSFSSLAAYEQYF. The CDR3 nucleotides read TGTGCCAGCAGTTTTAGTTCGCTAGCGGCCTACGAGCAGTACTTC.

This rearrangement joins TRBV7-8 to TRBJ2-1; D may be TRBD1 or TRBD2 (6 bases each). Germline CDR1 is SGHVS and CDR2 is FQNEAQ. The CDR3 contains 14 residues. Trimming left V 1 base short and J 8 bases short, with 12 bases between. DNA for the CDR3: TGTGCCAGCAGCTTAGTTAGGGGGGCGGATGAGCAGTTCTTC. This sequence encodes CASSLVRGADEQFF.

There are a few counts of this clone. The chain carries TRBV29-1 and TRBJ2-1; D is perhaps TRBD1 or TRBD2 (5 bases each). This CDR3 is 14 amino acids long. Per germline, CDR1 SQVTM and CDR2 ANQGSEA. V was shortened by 4 bases and J by 4 bases, with 14 bases between the two germline ends. The CDR3 protein is CSVVAQGRYNEQFF. The CDR3 nucleotides are TGCAGCGTTGTCGCGCAGGGACGGTACAATGAGCAGTTCTTC.